This T cell receptor (beta chain) was captured in a study of CD8 T cells in Susac syndrome. With random hexamers, reverse transcription was performed on about 0.5 to 1 ug of RNA. TCRdb called the immunoSEQ multiplex PCR reads again in MiXCR, with one record for every CDR3 protein. The table has some 120,000 distinct CDR3 sequences, 90% to 95% seen once. The CDR3 is 13 residues long. CDR1 and CDR2 from the germline V gene are SGHNT and YENEEA. The V and J ends lost 5 bases and 3 bases respectively, with 7 bases between them. Sequencing was done on a sample of CD8+ T cells from PBMCs. This sequence was found in a human donor with multiple sclerosis. The chain carries TRBV11-3 and TRBJ2-2; D perhaps matches TRBD2 (5 bases). The CDR3 protein is CASSPGDTGELFF. CDR3 in DNA: TGTGCCAGCAGCCCCGGGGACACCGGGGAGCTGTTTTTT.